The source of this T cell receptor (beta chain) is a study of metastatic and nonmetastatic thyroid tumors. Authors' data handling: Clinicopathological groups differed in CDR3, with these differences serving to build a distant-metastasis classifier for papillary thyroid cancer. Using MiXCR, TCRdb reanalyzed the PCR reads. The authors' filters were not applied to this entry. This sample has 6,100 or so clones, with around a third found just once. The V and J ends lost 2 bases and 4 bases, in that order; junction bases with no gene match: 8. The CDR3 consists of 15 residues. Germline CDR1 is GTSNPN and CDR2 is SVGIG (reference sequence). Study-wide points: It was reported that TCR beta diversity was significantly higher in malignant thyroid tumors than benign nodules, in blood and tumor.

Every patient was untreated before thyroid surgery. By share, this clone counts as medium-sized (0.01 to 0.1%). The antigen is unknown. Material: tumor tissue. The TCR sequence derives from a female donor with papillary thyroid cancer or a benign thyroid nodule (not recorded which). Some clones in this sample may be carry-over from other donors' samples. The V and J genes are TRBV30 and TRBJ1-2; 9 bases line up with TRBD1. CDR3 bases: TGTGCCTGGAGTACAGGGGGCGTTTGGATCTATGGCTACACCTTC. Translating gives CAWSTGGVWIYGYTF.